The rows below give T cell receptor beta chains drawn from one sample of a study of cytomegalovirus exposure and HLA in healthy donors. Using immunoSEQ multiplex PCR, the repertoire was profiled, and TCRdb retains in-frame clones only, with some absent. Of roughly 120,000 clones listed, 74% are singletons. The sequencing input was PBMCs. These receptor sequences come from a woman aged 50 to 60 in good health and CMV-seropositive. The CDR3 runs from the conserved cysteine through the conserved F or W. A D gene is named only where the DNA matches it firmly. Only some rows state a clone size, as once, few, many or a class for expanded clones.

abundance,d_gene,v_gene,j_gene,CDR3nt,CDR3aa
-,-,TRBV27,TRBJ1-5,TGTGCCAGCATAGGCAGGGGACGCAATCAGCCCCAGCATTTT,CASIGRGRNQPQHF
-,-,TRBV5-1,TRBJ2-5,TGCGCCAGCAGCTTGCCCAGGGTAGGGGTAGAGACCCAGTACTTC,CASSLPRVGVETQYF
-,-,TRBV28,TRBJ2-3,TGTGCCAGCAGTTTAGCGGGGCCCACAGATACGCAGTATTTT,CASSLAGPTDTQYF
-,TRBD1,TRBV7-2,TRBJ1-5,TGTGCCAGCAGCTCAACGGGACAGGGGGCGTATCAGCCCCAGCATTTT,CASSSTGQGAYQPQHF
once,TRBD1,TRBV18,TRBJ1-5,TGTGCCAGCTCACCGGGACAGTCAGGTCAGCCCCAGCATTTT,CASSPGQSGQPQHF
once,TRBD1,TRBV25-1,TRBJ1-2,TGTGCCAGCAGTGAGCCCAGACAGGGGGTGTTTGGCTACACCTTC,CASSEPRQGVFGYTF
few,TRBD1,TRBV4-1,TRBJ1-2,TGCGCCAGCAGCCAAGGACAGGGGTATGGCTACACCTTC,CASSQGQGYGYTF
-,-,TRBV18,TRBJ2-1,TGTGCCAGCTCACCACTGGGCCAAGAGCAGTTCTTC,CASSPLGQEQFF
-,-,TRBV28,TRBJ1-4,TGTGCCAGCAGTTATCCCGGGTCGGTTAATGAAAAACTGTTTTTT,CASSYPGSVNEKLFF
-,-,TRBV18,TRBJ2-3,TGTGCCAGCTCACCACAAGAGGTCACAGATACGCAGTATTTT,CASSPQEVTDTQYF
-,TRBD2,TRBV27,TRBJ2-3,TGTGCCAGCAGCACTCCTAGCGGGGGGGGATATACGCAGTATTTT,CASSTPSGGGYTQYF
-,-,TRBV19,TRBJ1-4,TGTGCCAGTAGTAAACAGGGATTTAATGAAAAACTGTTTTTT,CASSKQGFNEKLFF
once,-,TRBV6-1,TRBJ2-7,TGTGCCAGCACCGAGCCCGGAGCCTACGAGCAGTACTTC,CASTEPGAYEQYF
few,TRBD1,TRBV7-2,TRBJ1-4,TGTGCCAGCAGCCAGGGGGCTGGTGAAAAACTGTTTTTT,CASSQGAGEKLFF
few,-,TRBV6-1,TRBJ1-2,TGTGCCAGCAGTTCTCAGCGAAATAACTATGGCTACACCTTC,CASSSQRNNYGYTF
once,TRBD2,TRBV30,TRBJ2-3,TGTGCCTGGAGTCCAACTAGCGGGGGTACAGATACGCAGTATTTT,CAWSPTSGGTDTQYF
-,TRBD1,TRBV7-2,TRBJ1-2,TGTGCCAGCAGAGAAATAGGGGGCGGGGGCTACACCTTC,CASREIGGGGYTF
-,-,TRBV28,TRBJ1-4,TGTGCCGGACAAGGACAGAATGAAAAACTGTTTTTT,CAGQGQNEKLFF
once,TRBD1,TRBV29-1,TRBJ1-2,TGCAGCGCTCTCGGGACAGGGCACTCTAACTATGGCTACACCTTC,CSALGTGHSNYGYTF
-,-,TRBV5-5,TRBJ1-1,TGTGCCAGCAGCGAGGTACGGAACACTGAAGCTTTCTTT,CASSEVRNTEAFF
-,-,TRBV6-1,TRBJ1-3,TGTGCCCCCACCCCACCGACAGATGGAAACACCATATATTTT,CAPTPPTDGNTIYF
-,-,TRBV30,TRBJ2-7,TGTGCCTGGGGGTCGACAGACGTGGACGAGCAGTACTTC,CAWGSTDVDEQYF
-,-,TRBV4-1,TRBJ2-7,TGCGCCAGCAGCCAAGATCTCCTCAGGACCTACGAGCAGTACTTC,CASSQDLLRTYEQYF
-,-,TRBV7-8,TRBJ2-3,TGTGCCAGCAGCTTAGCGCTCTATAGCACAGATACGCAGTATTTT,CASSLALYSTDTQYF
-,TRBD1,TRBV5-1,TRBJ2-7,TGCGCCAGCAGCCTCCAAGGGACAGGGTTGGCCTACGAGCAGTACTTC,CASSLQGTGLAYEQYF